This TCR beta chain is drawn from a study of graft-versus-host responses after intestinal transplantation. Looking at the study overall: The recipients all started with anti-thymocyte globulin induction and then took tacrolimus and steroids for 3 to 4 years. Findings and limits, study-wide: In patients with graft-donor T cell macrochimerism, allograft graft-versus-host to host-versus-graft clonal ratios were high.

Details on this clone: No antigen is known for it.

The method was immunoSEQ multiplex PCR; TCRdb's version includes in-frame clones alone and lacks a portion of them. The repertoire includes around 50,000 clones, 89% of them detected once, and approximately 0.56% sits in the top ten. The germline V and J ends were trimmed by 1 base and 0 bases, with 8 bases remaining between them. The germline V gene encodes CDR1 SGHNT and CDR2 YENEEA. The CDR3 totals 15 residues. The receptor was derived from a human donor who was the organ donor for an intestinal transplant. V usage is TRBV11-3 and J usage is TRBJ2-3; a weak D match, TRBD2 (5 bases). Specimen: unstimulated CD4+ T cells sorted from spleen or lymph node cells, collected before transplant. The CDR3 sequence: CASSLGGGSTDTQYF. CDR3 DNA sequence: TGTGCCAGCAGCTTAGGAGGCGGGAGCACAGATACGCAGTATTTT. Full variable domain (missing parts from reference TRBV11-3 and TRBJ2-3): EAGVVQSPRYKIIEKKQPVAFWCNPISGHNTLYWYLQNLGQGPELLIRYENEEAVDDSQLPKDRFSAERLKGVDSTLKIQPAELGDSAVYLCASSLGGGSTDTQYFGPGTRLTVL.